This is a list of T cell receptor beta chains from one sample in a study of T cell repertoires in cytomegalovirus infection. A single record per CDR3 protein comes from TCRdb applying MiXCR to the reads. The table shows hundreds of thousands of distinct CDR3 sequences, with about 11% occurring only once. Sequenced: PBMCs. The receptor source for this set is a human donor in good health (CMV status not recorded). Some clones in this sample may be carry-over from other donors' samples. CDR3s include the opening cysteine and the closing phenylalanine or tryptophan. The D gene is left open where the match is weak. Expanded clones get a size class; other rows say once, few or many, or leave the size out.

v_call	j_call	clone_size	d_call	cdr3_length	cdr3_nt	cdr3_aa
TRBV7-2	TRBJ2-4	many	TRBD2	15	TGTGCCAGCAGCCCCGGAGGTAGCGGGACCAACATTCAGTACTTC	CASSPGGSGTNIQYF
TRBV5-4	TRBJ2-1	many	TRBD2	14	TGTGCCAGCAGTCTCCTAGCGGGAGTAAGGGAGCAGTTCTTC	CASSLLAGVREQFF
TRBV7-7	TRBJ1-1	few	TRBD1	13	TGCCTGGCGGGACAGGGGATGAACACTGAAGCTTTCTTT	CLAGQGMNTEAFF
TRBV30	TRBJ1-3	.	.	12	TGTGCCTGGAGGGAATCCGGAAACACCATATATTTT	CAWRESGNTIYF
TRBV29-1	TRBJ2-5	.	.	12	TGCAGCGTTTACGGGGACCAAGAGACCCAGTACTTC	CSVYGDQETQYF
TRBV9	TRBJ1-6	.	.	17	TGTGCCAGCAGCGTAGGCCAGTCACACACTTATAATTCACCCCTCCACTTT	CASSVGQSHTYNSPLHF
TRBV7-7	TRBJ2-5	many	TRBD1	15	TGTGCTAGCAGCTCCTCGCCAGGGGGTCAAGAGACCCAGTACTTC	CASSSSPGGQETQYF
TRBV12-3/TRBV12-4	TRBJ2-7	many	.	15	TGTGCCAGCAGCCTCGGGGGGCCTATCTCCTACGAGCAGTACTTC	CASSLGGPISYEQYF
TRBV7-9	TRBJ2-6	many	.	17	TGTGCCAGCAGCTTAGGGTGGGCGAGCTCTGGGGCCAACGTCCTGACTTTC	CASSLGWASSGANVLTF
TRBV20-1	TRBJ2-1	many	TRBD1	15	TGCAGTGCTAGAGATAGTCGAGGGGGCCACGATGAGCAGTTCTTC	CSARDSRGGHDEQFF
TRBV12-3/TRBV12-4	TRBJ1-5	.	TRBD1	14	TGTGCCAGCAGTTCTTATGACAGGGACCAGCCCCAGCATTTT	CASSSYDRDQPQHF
TRBV7-2	TRBJ2-1	many	.	15	TGTGCCAGCAGCTTAGCTGTTGACAGGTACAATGAGCAGTTCTTC	CASSLAVDRYNEQFF
TRBV3-1	TRBJ1-5	.	.	15	TGTGCCAGCAGCCAGGGTGGGGTATCTCAACAGCCCCAGCATTTT	CASSQGGVSQQPQHF
TRBV28	TRBJ1-2	few	.	13	TGTGCCAGCAGTTTTCAGCTTTCCTATGGCTACACCTTC	CASSFQLSYGYTF
TRBV19	TRBJ1-2	.	TRBD1	13	TGTGCCCGTAGCCGGGACAGGGGTTTTGGCGACACCTTC	CARSRDRGFGDTF
TRBV9	TRBJ2-7	many	TRBD2	16	TGTGCCAGCAGCGTAGGGGGTCGTGCGGGAGTCTACGAGCAGTACTTC	CASSVGGRAGVYEQYF
TRBV10-3	TRBJ2-3	many	TRBD2	18	TGTGCCATCAGTGACTCAGTTGCCGCGCGGGGGTTCACAGATACGCAGTATTTT	CAISDSVAARGFTDTQYF
TRBV20-1	TRBJ2-3	.	TRBD2	16	TGCAGTGCTAAGACGTCAGGAGCGGGGAGCACAGATACGCAGTATTTT	CSAKTSGAGSTDTQYF
TRBV7-2	TRBJ2-7	many	TRBD2	16	TGTGCCAGCAGCTCGGCCGGGGGGAGGACCTTCTACGAGCAGTACTTC	CASSSAGGRTFYEQYF
TRBV10-1	TRBJ2-7	many	TRBD1	13	TGCGCCAGCTCCCGGGACAGGACCTACGAGCAGTACTTC	CASSRDRTYEQYF
TRBV7-2	TRBJ1-2	many	.	13	TGTGCCAGCAGCGCCCGAGGCGGCTATGGCTACACCTTC	CASSARGGYGYTF
TRBV11-2	TRBJ2-2	many	TRBD2	15	TGTGCCAGCAGCTCCCCGGGACTAGCCGCCGGGGAGCTGTTTTTT	CASSSPGLAAGELFF
TRBV18	TRBJ2-5	.	TRBD1	16	TGTGCCAGCTCACCGCTCGGGACAGGAGTCCAAGAGACCCAGTACTTC	CASSPLGTGVQETQYF
TRBV12-5	TRBJ2-2	.	.	15	TGTGCTAGTGGTTTGGTACTCAGAGGTCCCGGGGAGCTGTTTTTT	CASGLVLRGPGELFF
TRBV28	TRBJ1-2	many	.	16	TGTGCCAGCAGTTTCCCTGGACGGGCAGAGGGGTATCGCTACACCTTC	CASSFPGRAEGYRYTF
TRBV7-2	TRBJ2-1	many	.	13	TGTGCCAGCAGCTTAGCCCGCTATGACGAGCAGTTCTTC	CASSLARYDEQFF
TRBV6-5	TRBJ1-4	few	TRBD1	15	TGTGCCAGCAGTTACTCGAGTGACAGGGTTGAAAAACTGTTTTTT	CASSYSSDRVEKLFF
TRBV7-6	TRBJ2-1	many	TRBD2	16	TGTGCCAGCAGCTTAATGGGCGGGAGGGCCGAGGGTGAGCAGTTCTTC	CASSLMGGRAEGEQFF
TRBV28	TRBJ2-1	many	.	12	TGTGCCAGCAGTTTAGTCCAGTTTGAGCAGTTCTTC	CASSLVQFEQFF
TRBV7-4	TRBJ1-5	many	.	11	TGTGCCAGCAGCTGGGGGACTATCAAGCATTTT	CASSWGTIKHF
TRBV4-2	TRBJ2-4	many	.	17	TGTGCCAGCAGCCAAGATTTTAAGGGACTAGCCAAAAACATTCAGTACTTC	CASSQDFKGLAKNIQYF
TRBV20-1	TRBJ2-3	few	.	12	TGCAGTGCTAGTGGGGGGGCCAATACGCAGTATTTT	CSASGGANTQYF
TRBV3-1	TRBJ2-1	.	TRBD2	14	TGTGCCAGCAGCCAACAGCGGGAGACCTATGAGCAGTTCTTC	CASSQQRETYEQFF
TRBV4-2	TRBJ1-5	many	.	13	TGTGCCAGCAGTGCCGGGGAGGATCAGCCCCAGCATTTT	CASSAGEDQPQHF
TRBV12-3/TRBV12-4	TRBJ1-1	many	.	14	TGTGCCAGCAGTTTGATGGGAGGGAACACTGAAGCTTTCTTT	CASSLMGGNTEAFF
TRBV4-2	TRBJ1-1	many	.	14	TGTGCCAGCAGCCAAGGGCAGCCGAACACTGAAGCTTTCTTT	CASSQGQPNTEAFF
TRBV7-2	TRBJ2-3	many	TRBD1	16	TGTGCCAGCAGCACCCCGGACAGGCTGTCCACAGATACGCAGTATTTT	CASSTPDRLSTDTQYF